The rows below give T cell receptor beta chains drawn from one sample of a study of Graves' ophthalmopathy and Graves' hyperthyroidism. TCRdb analysed the multiplex PCR reads with MiXCR anew, one entry per CDR3 protein. The sample carries roughly 610,000 distinct CDR3 sequences, 22% recorded once. The sample taken for sequencing was peripheral blood. These receptors were taken from a woman aged 18-29 years with stable Graves' hyperthyroidism. Some clones in this sample may be carry-over from other donors' samples. Each CDR3 is given with its conserved first and last residue. The order of the fields is J gene, clone size, V gene, D gene, CDR3 protein, CDR3 DNA. The D gene is left open where the match is weak. Only part of the rows carry a size: once, few, many, or a class if the clone is expanded.

j_gene: TRBJ1-1; abundance: many; v_gene: TRBV6-5; d_gene: TRBD1; CDR3aa: CASSYGDRENTEAFF; CDR3nt: TGTGCCAGCAGTTACGGGGACAGAGAGAACACTGAAGCTTTCTTT
j_gene: TRBJ1-1; abundance: many; v_gene: TRBV20-1; d_gene: TRBD1; CDR3aa: CSALWGRGVTEAFF; CDR3nt: TGCAGTGCCCTCTGGGGCAGGGGGGTTACTGAAGCTTTCTTT
j_gene: TRBJ1-5; abundance: many; v_gene: TRBV27; d_gene: NA; CDR3aa: CASSLNTYQPQHF; CDR3nt: TGTGCCAGCAGTTTGAACACTTATCAGCCCCAGCATTTT
j_gene: TRBJ1-3; abundance: many; v_gene: TRBV6-5; d_gene: NA; CDR3aa: CASSYSISGPRNTIYF; CDR3nt: TGTGCCAGCAGTTACTCGATTTCGGGCCCCCGAAACACCATATATTTT
j_gene: TRBJ2-7; abundance: NA; v_gene: TRBV5-1; d_gene: NA; CDR3aa: CASSSGDTIYEQYF; CDR3nt: TGCGCCAGCAGCTCGGGGGACACTATCTACGAGCAGTACTTC
j_gene: TRBJ1-1; abundance: many; v_gene: TRBV4-1; d_gene: TRBD1; CDR3aa: CASSPQWTGKAFF; CDR3nt: TGCGCCAGCAGCCCACAATGGACAGGAAAAGCTTTCTTT
j_gene: TRBJ1-1; abundance: many; v_gene: TRBV6-2/TRBV6-3; d_gene: NA; CDR3aa: CASILAGGNTEAFF; CDR3nt: TGTGCCAGCATCTTGGCGGGGGGAAACACTGAAGCTTTCTTT
j_gene: TRBJ1-5; abundance: NA; v_gene: TRBV6-5; d_gene: NA; CDR3aa: CASSYGTGSNQPQHF; CDR3nt: TGTGCCAGCAGTTACGGAACAGGGTCGAATCAGCCCCAGCATTTT
j_gene: TRBJ2-7; abundance: NA; v_gene: TRBV13; d_gene: TRBD1; CDR3aa: CASSYGTGGIYEQYF; CDR3nt: TGTGCCAGCAGCTACGGGACAGGGGGCATCTACGAGCAGTACTTC
j_gene: TRBJ1-5; abundance: many; v_gene: TRBV7-8; d_gene: TRBD1; CDR3aa: CASSGTGVQPQHF; CDR3nt: TGTGCCAGCAGCGGGACAGGGGTTCAGCCCCAGCATTTT
j_gene: TRBJ1-1; abundance: NA; v_gene: TRBV20-1; d_gene: TRBD1; CDR3aa: CSAIGQGIEAFF; CDR3nt: TGCAGTGCTATAGGACAGGGGATTGAAGCTTTCTTT
j_gene: TRBJ1-1; abundance: many; v_gene: TRBV12-3/TRBV12-4; d_gene: NA; CDR3aa: CASSRSGGGTEAFF; CDR3nt: TGTGCCAGCAGTCGTTCCGGGGGCGGGACTGAAGCTTTCTTT
j_gene: TRBJ2-7; abundance: NA; v_gene: TRBV12-3/TRBV12-4; d_gene: TRBD2; CDR3aa: CASSTSGGSYEQYF; CDR3nt: TGTGCCAGCAGTACTAGCGGGGGGTCCTACGAGCAGTACTTC
j_gene: TRBJ2-5; abundance: many; v_gene: TRBV5-1; d_gene: NA; CDR3aa: CASSLAGRGEKETQYF; CDR3nt: TGCGCCAGCAGCTTGGCAGGCAGGGGAGAGAAAGAGACCCAGTACTTC
j_gene: TRBJ1-1; abundance: NA; v_gene: TRBV11-2; d_gene: TRBD1; CDR3aa: CASSLIIPGQGNTEAFF; CDR3nt: TGTGCCAGCAGCTTAATTATCCCGGGACAGGGGAACACTGAAGCTTTCTTT
j_gene: TRBJ1-2; abundance: few; v_gene: TRBV12-3/TRBV12-4; d_gene: TRBD1; CDR3aa: CASSLPGGRGYTF; CDR3nt: TGTGCCAGCAGTTTACCAGGGGGTCGTGGCTACACCTTC
j_gene: TRBJ2-5; abundance: NA; v_gene: TRBV3-1; d_gene: TRBD2; CDR3aa: CAGIGRAGSLETQYF; CDR3nt: TGTGCCGGCATCGGGAGGGCAGGGAGCTTAGAGACCCAGTACTTC
j_gene: TRBJ2-7; abundance: many; v_gene: TRBV6-2/TRBV6-3; d_gene: NA; CDR3aa: CASSPFSVYYEQYF; CDR3nt: TGTGCCAGCAGCCCCTTCAGCGTATACTACGAGCAGTACTTC
j_gene: TRBJ1-3; abundance: many; v_gene: TRBV2; d_gene: TRBD1; CDR3aa: CASSVWAGGTISGNTIYF; CDR3nt: TGTGCCAGCAGTGTTTGGGCAGGGGGCACCATCTCTGGAAACACCATATATTTT
j_gene: TRBJ2-2; abundance: few; v_gene: TRBV7-9; d_gene: NA; CDR3aa: CAITHVVVGELFF; CDR3nt: TGTGCCATCACCCATGTAGTCGTCGGGGAGCTGTTTTTT
j_gene: TRBJ2-7; abundance: many; v_gene: TRBV28; d_gene: TRBD1; CDR3aa: CASSGLEGQGATYEQYF; CDR3nt: TGTGCCAGCAGTGGTCTGGAAGGACAGGGCGCAACCTACGAGCAGTACTTC
j_gene: TRBJ1-2; abundance: many; v_gene: TRBV30; d_gene: NA; CDR3aa: CAWSVRGGYTF; CDR3nt: TGTGCCTGGAGTGTCAGGGGCGGCTACACCTTC
j_gene: TRBJ1-3; abundance: once; v_gene: TRBV7-6; d_gene: TRBD1; CDR3aa: CASSRGGASGNTIYF; CDR3nt: TGTGCCAGCAGCCGAGGGGGCGCTTCAGGAAACACCATATATTTT
j_gene: TRBJ1-1; abundance: many; v_gene: TRBV20-1; d_gene: NA; CDR3aa: CSARDRDTNTEAFF; CDR3nt: TGCAGTGCTAGAGACCGGGACACCAACACTGAAGCTTTCTTT
j_gene: TRBJ2-7; abundance: many; v_gene: TRBV4-1; d_gene: TRBD1; CDR3aa: CASSHFTGVAHEQYF; CDR3nt: TGCGCCAGCAGCCATTTTACAGGGGTTGCCCACGAGCAGTACTTC
j_gene: TRBJ1-2; abundance: many; v_gene: TRBV14; d_gene: NA; CDR3aa: CASSQAPYGYTF; CDR3nt: TGTGCCAGCAGCCAAGCTCCCTATGGCTACACCTTC
j_gene: TRBJ1-2; abundance: many; v_gene: TRBV27; d_gene: NA; CDR3aa: CASSFYRENRANYGYTF; CDR3nt: TGTGCCAGCAGTTTTTACAGGGAAAATAGGGCTAACTATGGCTACACCTTC
j_gene: TRBJ2-7; abundance: many; v_gene: TRBV5-1; d_gene: NA; CDR3aa: CASSPGGTPWEQYF; CDR3nt: TGCGCCAGCAGCCCCGGGGGTACTCCCTGGGAGCAGTACTTC
j_gene: TRBJ1-1; abundance: NA; v_gene: TRBV12-3/TRBV12-4; d_gene: NA; CDR3aa: CASSPNGGAIVEAFF; CDR3nt: TGTGCCAGCAGTCCAAACGGGGGGGCGATAGTTGAAGCTTTCTTT
j_gene: TRBJ2-7; abundance: many; v_gene: TRBV28; d_gene: NA; CDR3aa: CASSPLDSPSSYEQYF; CDR3nt: TGTGCCAGCAGTCCTCTGGACAGCCCGAGCTCCTACGAGCAGTACTTC
j_gene: TRBJ2-7; abundance: NA; v_gene: TRBV11-2; d_gene: TRBD1; CDR3aa: CASSLVAGGFGYF; CDR3nt: TGTGCCAGCAGCTTAGTAGCAGGGGGCTTCGGGTACTTC
j_gene: TRBJ2-5; abundance: many; v_gene: TRBV15; d_gene: TRBD1; CDR3aa: CATSNDRGQETQYF; CDR3nt: TGTGCCACCAGCAATGACAGGGGGCAAGAGACCCAGTACTTC
j_gene: TRBJ1-2; abundance: many; v_gene: TRBV7-3; d_gene: TRBD1; CDR3aa: CASSLTPSRGQGYTF; CDR3nt: TGTGCCAGCAGCTTAACGCCAAGCAGGGGGCAGGGCTACACCTTC
j_gene: TRBJ1-1; abundance: many; v_gene: TRBV6-5; d_gene: NA; CDR3aa: CASSYSPQTFGEAFF; CDR3nt: TGTGCCAGCAGTTACTCACCACAGACGTTCGGTGAAGCTTTCTTT
j_gene: TRBJ2-7; abundance: many; v_gene: TRBV29-1; d_gene: TRBD1; CDR3aa: CSVGRGTVYEQYF; CDR3nt: TGCAGCGTTGGCCGTGGGACAGTTTACGAGCAGTACTTC
j_gene: TRBJ1-1; abundance: many; v_gene: TRBV6-5; d_gene: TRBD1; CDR3aa: CASRSDRGIHEAFF; CDR3nt: TGTGCCAGCAGATCGGACAGGGGGATTCACGAAGCTTTCTTT
j_gene: TRBJ1-2; abundance: NA; v_gene: TRBV19; d_gene: TRBD1; CDR3aa: CASNPDRFYGYTF; CDR3nt: TGTGCCAGTAACCCGGACAGGTTCTATGGCTACACCTTC
j_gene: TRBJ2-2; abundance: NA; v_gene: TRBV15; d_gene: NA; CDR3aa: CATSRDSGPGELFF; CDR3nt: TGTGCCACCAGCAGAGATTCGGGCCCCGGGGAGCTGTTTTTT
j_gene: TRBJ2-7; abundance: few; v_gene: TRBV6-1; d_gene: NA; CDR3aa: CGTTNSYEQYF; CDR3nt: TGTGGAACGACGAACTCCTACGAGCAGTACTTC
j_gene: TRBJ2-5; abundance: NA; v_gene: TRBV6-2/TRBV6-3; d_gene: TRBD1; CDR3aa: CASSKEGTGWKTQYF; CDR3nt: TGTGCCAGCAGTAAAGAGGGGACAGGGTGGAAGACCCAGTACTTC
j_gene: TRBJ1-2; abundance: many; v_gene: TRBV29-1; d_gene: NA; CDR3aa: CSVDRDNGLNYGYTF; CDR3nt: TGCAGCGTTGACCGGGACAACGGACTTAACTATGGCTACACCTTC
j_gene: TRBJ1-6; abundance: many; v_gene: TRBV12-3/TRBV12-4; d_gene: TRBD1; CDR3aa: CASSLYAGQIVSSYNSPLHF; CDR3nt: TGTGCCAGCAGTTTATATGCGGGACAGATTGTCAGCTCCTATAATTCACCCCTCCACTTT
j_gene: TRBJ1-5; abundance: many; v_gene: TRBV12-3/TRBV12-4; d_gene: NA; CDR3aa: CASSFEDGDQPQHF; CDR3nt: TGTGCCAGCAGTTTTGAGGACGGGGATCAGCCCCAGCATTTT
j_gene: TRBJ2-2; abundance: many; v_gene: TRBV9; d_gene: TRBD2; CDR3aa: CASSPPGLAGGRRELFF; CDR3nt: TGTGCCAGCAGCCCTCCGGGACTAGCGGGGGGGCGACGGGAGCTGTTTTTT
j_gene: TRBJ2-7; abundance: many; v_gene: TRBV7-9; d_gene: NA; CDR3aa: CASSYRDLYEQYF; CDR3nt: TGTGCCAGCAGCTATCGGGACCTCTACGAGCAGTACTTC
j_gene: TRBJ1-6; abundance: few; v_gene: TRBV4-1; d_gene: NA; CDR3aa: CASSQVQGLTAPLHF; CDR3nt: TGCGCCAGCAGCCAAGTACAAGGTCTAACGGCACCCCTCCACTTT
j_gene: TRBJ2-2; abundance: NA; v_gene: TRBV4-2; d_gene: NA; CDR3aa: CASSQELGGGNTGELFF; CDR3nt: TGTGCCAGCAGCCAAGAATTAGGTGGAGGGAACACCGGGGAGCTGTTTTTT
j_gene: TRBJ1-2; abundance: many; v_gene: TRBV12-3/TRBV12-4; d_gene: NA; CDR3aa: CASSLSRGTYGYTF; CDR3nt: TGTGCCAGCAGTCTATCGCGGGGGACCTATGGCTACACCTTC
j_gene: TRBJ1-5; abundance: many; v_gene: TRBV15; d_gene: NA; CDR3aa: CATSGEGRRPQHF; CDR3nt: TGTGCCACCAGTGGTGAGGGCCGCAGGCCCCAGCATTTT